One sample yielded the 2 T cell receptor beta chains listed below, sequenced in a study of TIL therapy for anti-PD-1-resistant metastatic lung cancer. Regarding time point: pre-treatment sample, taken before nivolumab and TIL therapy. The libraries were made with immunoSEQ v3. Repertoires were generated with immunoSEQ multiplex PCR, while TCRdb's copy carries only in-frame clones and drops some. The top ten hold roughly 2% of the sample, which has roughly 60,000 clones, more than 60% seen once. The material sequenced was blood, taken at baseline. The receptors stem from a person aged 25-80 years with non-small cell lung cancer.

The chain couples TRBV7-2 to TRBJ2-7, with no clear D. The CDR3 has 11 amino acids. Germline lookup yields CDR1 SGHTA and CDR2 FQGNSA. V was pared by 3 bases and J by 5 bases, with 5 bases between. The chain's CDR3 is CASSFRNEQYF. The CDR3 DNA sequence: TGTGCCAGCAGCTTCAGAAACGAGCAGTACTTC.

This chain links TRBV9 with TRBJ1-1, with a possible D match to TRBD1 (5 bases). Trimming left V 1 base short and J 3 bases short, with 10 bases between. The CDR3 runs to 14 residues. Germline CDR1 reads SGDLS; CDR2 reads YYNGEE. The CDR3 nucleotides are TGTGCCAGCAGCGTAAACTGGGGGGACACTGAAGCTTTCTTT. Amino acids: CASSVNWGDTEAFF. Looking up the rest from reference TRBV9 and TRBJ1-1 gives the full variable domain: DSGVTQTPKHLITATGQRVTLRCSPRSGDLSVYWYQQSLDQGLQFLIQYYNGEERAKGNILERFSAQQFPDLHSELNLSSLELGDSALYFCASSVNWGDTEAFFGQGTRLTVV.